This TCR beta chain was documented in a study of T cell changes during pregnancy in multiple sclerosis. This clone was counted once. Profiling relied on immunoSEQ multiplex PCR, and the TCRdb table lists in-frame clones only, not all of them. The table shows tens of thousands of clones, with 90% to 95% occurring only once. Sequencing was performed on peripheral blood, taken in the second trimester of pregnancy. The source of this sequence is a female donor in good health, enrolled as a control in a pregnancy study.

CDR3 protein: CASSSGQGGQTQYF. The CDR3 DNA reads TGTGCCAGCAGTTCGGGACAGGGAGGCCAGACCCAGTACTTC. This chain links TRBV27 with TRBJ2-5; 9 bases line up with TRBD1. CDR1 and CDR2 from the germline V gene are MNHEY and SMNVEV (reference sequence). V shed 4 bases, J shed 6 bases, and the junction held 6 bases outside the gene matches. This CDR3 contains 14 residues.